These 2 T cell receptor beta chains originate from one sample sequenced in a study of cytomegalovirus exposure and HLA in healthy donors. Primers for the PCR totalled 60 Vbeta and 13 Jbeta. TCRdb keeps only in-frame clones here, not all; method: immunoSEQ multiplex PCR. The sample contains 95,000 to 150,000 clones, over 65% of which appear only once. The sample was PBMCs. These receptors were taken from a woman in her 40s in good health and CMV-seronegative.

The table lists this clone with a few counts. The chain employs TRBV27 and TRBJ2-7, with TRBD1 matching over 7 bases. Germline trimming cut 5 bases from V and 3 bases from J; bases unmatched to any gene: 7. The CDR3 spans 14 residues. The germline gives CDR1 MNHEY, CDR2 SMNVEV (reference sequence). CDR3 in amino acids: CASSIRDRYYEQYF. The CDR3 DNA follows: TGTGCCAGCAGTATACGGGACAGATACTACGAGCAGTACTTC.

In this sample, this clone turned up a few times. This chain joins TRBV7-3 and TRBJ2-1, with 9 bases lining up with TRBD1. Germline-derived CDR1 and CDR2 are SGHTA and FQGTGA. CDR3 length equals 15 residues. J lost 4 bases, V lost 2 bases, and 3 bases had no gene match. Here the CDR3 reads CASSLDDRGYNEQFF. The CDR3 DNA is TGTGCCAGCAGCTTAGACGACAGGGGGTACAATGAGCAGTTCTTC.